This T cell receptor (beta chain) stems from a study of response to subunit inactivated influenza vaccine. TCRdb independently ran MiXCR on the RT-PCR reads; one entry per CDR3 protein. The sample carries approximately 290,000 distinct CDR3 sequences, approximately 23% recorded once. Germline V gene sequence: CDR1 SGHDT, CDR2 YYEEEE. The CDR3 is made up of 17 amino acids. V shed 1 base, J shed 5 bases, and the junction held 12 bases outside the gene matches. Study observations and caveats: The authors suggested that every seasonal influenza vaccination recruits few new T cells.

As concerns this clonotype: The antigen is undetermined.

The origin of this receptor is a man in his fifties or sixties who received an inactivated influenza vaccine. V usage is TRBV5-6 and J usage is TRBJ2-5; TRBD2 matches 9 bases. Sequenced material: PBMCs from blood, taken approximately 20 months after vaccination. CDR3 residues: CASSLPLAGHRGETQYF. The CDR3 region has the DNA TGTGCCAGCAGCTTGCCCCTAGCGGGGCACCGAGGGGAGACCCAGTACTTC.